This T cell receptor (beta chain) was sequenced for a study of shared clonotypes between healthy human individuals. The protocol was immunoSEQ multiplex PCR, while the TCRdb copy is restricted to in-frame clones and leaves out a portion. The sample comprises millions of clones, roughly 91% of which are singletons, and more than 1.5% rests with the top ten. The length of the CDR3 is 16 residues. V dropped 3 bases and J dropped 2 bases, with 18 bases sitting between them. Germline values: CDR1 SGHRS, CDR2 YFSETQ. Naive CD8 isolation took CD45RO-negative cells positively selected for CCR7 and excluded terminally differentiated effector memory CD45RA+ cells.

The receptor comes from a man younger than 35 in good health. Some clones in this sample may be carry-over from other donors' samples. The rearrangement uses TRBV5-1 and TRBJ2-7; no clear D. Sample: naive CD8+ T cells from PBMCs. The CDR3 here is CASSSPPETSTYEQYF. CDR3 bases: TGCGCCAGCAGCTCCCCCCCGGAAACAAGTACCTACGAGCAGTACTTC.